This T cell receptor (beta chain) stems from a study of blood T cells in healthy people across ages. Germline V CDR1 and CDR2: LGHDT, YNNKEL (reference sequence). The V end was cut by 4 bases, the J end by 4 bases, with 16 bases between. This CDR3 is 15 amino acids long. PCR was performed a second time for about 7 to 11 cycles using a sample-barcoded 5' primer and a J-beta primer mix. Unique molecular identifiers of 12 random nucleotides labeled each cDNA. TCRdb called the 5' RACE reads again in MiXCR, with one record for every CDR3 protein. The repertoire holds some 1.7 million distinct CDR3 sequences, with 28% as singletons. Study-level results: Relative to aged donors, long-lived donors carried more naive CD4+ cells and displayed higher diversity. Since the PBMCs were unsorted, naive and antigen-experienced cells could not be conclusively compared. The authors considered diversity estimates from one million T cells to be underestimates.

Points on this clonotype: Its target is unknown.

The rearrangement joins TRBV3-1 to TRBJ1-2, with a tentative D call TRBD1 (6 bases). Source material: blood. This sequence originates from a woman under 40 in good health. CDR3 region: CASSRVRDKGYGYTF. CDR3 DNA: TGTGCCAGCAGCCGCGTCCGGGACAAGGGCTATGGCTACACCTTC.